This T cell receptor beta chain was retrieved from a study of PD-L1 blockade in urothelial cancer. General study results and limits: Tumor-associated TCR clones expanded more in blood at 3 weeks in patients with durable benefit.

Assay: immunoSEQ multiplex PCR; the TCRdb copy retains only in-frame clones and omits some. The sample lists tens of thousands of clones; 84% were seen once. The CDR3 totals 14 residues. The V segment lost 4 bases and the J segment 3 bases; nucleotides outside the gene matches: 5. Looked up from germline, CDR1 is KGHSH and CDR2 is LQKENI. In regard to this clone: What it binds is not known.

Time point in this sample: pretreatment peripheral blood. The chain couples TRBV18 to TRBJ2-7; 8 bases fit TRBD1. The sequences come from PBMCs, collected around atezolizumab (anti-PD-L1) treatment. This clonotype originated in a man in his sixties with urothelial cancer. CDR3 DNA sequence: TGTGCCAGCTCACGGACGGACAGGGACTACGAGCAGTACTTC. Residues: CASSRTDRDYEQYF.